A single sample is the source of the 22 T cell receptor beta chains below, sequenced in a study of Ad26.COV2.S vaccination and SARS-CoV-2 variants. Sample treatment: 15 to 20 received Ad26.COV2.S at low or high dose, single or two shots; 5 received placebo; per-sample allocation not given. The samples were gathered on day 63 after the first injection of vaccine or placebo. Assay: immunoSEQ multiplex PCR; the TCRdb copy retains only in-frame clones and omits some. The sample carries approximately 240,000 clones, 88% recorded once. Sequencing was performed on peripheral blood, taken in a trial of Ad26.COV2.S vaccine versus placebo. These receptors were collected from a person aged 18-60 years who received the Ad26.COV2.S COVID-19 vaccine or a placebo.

The CDR3 region is CASSQAGLETQYF. The CDR3, as DNA: TGTGCCAGCAGCCAAGCAGGGTTGGAGACCCAGTACTTC. The chain couples TRBV4-2 to TRBJ2-5, with D possibly being TRBD1 (5 bases). V lost 1 base and J 5 bases, leaving 8 bases between the germline ends. The CDR3 has 13 residues. In germline, CDR1 is LGHNA, CDR2 YNFKEQ.

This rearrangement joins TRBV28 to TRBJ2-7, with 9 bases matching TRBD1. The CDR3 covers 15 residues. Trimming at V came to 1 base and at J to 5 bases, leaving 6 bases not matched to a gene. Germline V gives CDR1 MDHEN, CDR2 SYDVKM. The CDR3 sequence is CASSLSGQGSNEQYF. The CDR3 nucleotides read TGTGCCAGCAGTTTATCGGGACAGGGTTCCAACGAGCAGTACTTC.

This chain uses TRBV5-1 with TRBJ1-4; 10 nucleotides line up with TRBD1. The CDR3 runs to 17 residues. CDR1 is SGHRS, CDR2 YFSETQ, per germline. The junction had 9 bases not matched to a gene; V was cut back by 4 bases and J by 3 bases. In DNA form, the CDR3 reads TGCGCCAGCAGCCTGCCCCCCGGACAGGGGGCTAATGAAAAACTGTTTTTT. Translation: CASSLPPGQGANEKLFF. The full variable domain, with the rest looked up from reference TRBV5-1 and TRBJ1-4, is KAGVTQTPRYLIKTRGQQVTLSCSPISGHRSVSWYQQTPGQGLQFLFEYFSETQRNKGNFPGRFSGRQFSNSRSEMNVSTLELGDSALYLCASSLPPGQGANEKLFFGSGTQLSVL.

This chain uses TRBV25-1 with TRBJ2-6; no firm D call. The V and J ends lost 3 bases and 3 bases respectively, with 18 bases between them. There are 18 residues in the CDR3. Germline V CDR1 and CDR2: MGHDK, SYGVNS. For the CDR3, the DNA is TGTGCCAGCAGTGATATAGACCGTCCCACGGGTGGGGCCAACGTCCTGACTTTC. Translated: CASSDIDRPTGGANVLTF.

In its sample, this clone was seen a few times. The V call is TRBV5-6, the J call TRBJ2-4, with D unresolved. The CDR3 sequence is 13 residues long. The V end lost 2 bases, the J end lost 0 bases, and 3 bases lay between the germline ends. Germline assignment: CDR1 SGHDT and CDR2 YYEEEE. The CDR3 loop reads CASSFKAKNIQYF. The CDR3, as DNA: TGTGCCAGCAGCTTCAAAGCCAAAAACATTCAGTACTTC.

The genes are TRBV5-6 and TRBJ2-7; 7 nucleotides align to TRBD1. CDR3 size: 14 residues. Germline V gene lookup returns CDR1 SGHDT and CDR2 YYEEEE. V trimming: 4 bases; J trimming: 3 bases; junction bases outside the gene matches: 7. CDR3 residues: CASSVLGQNYEQYF. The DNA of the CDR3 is TGTGCCAGCAGCGTATTGGGACAGAACTACGAGCAGTACTTC.

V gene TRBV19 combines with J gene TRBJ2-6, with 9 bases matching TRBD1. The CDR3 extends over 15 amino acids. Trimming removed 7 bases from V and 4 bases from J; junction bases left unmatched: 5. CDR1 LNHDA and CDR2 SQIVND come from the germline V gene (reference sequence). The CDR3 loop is CASNQGQGGANVLTF. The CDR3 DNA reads TGTGCCAGTAACCAAGGACAGGGGGGGGCCAACGTCCTGACTTTC.

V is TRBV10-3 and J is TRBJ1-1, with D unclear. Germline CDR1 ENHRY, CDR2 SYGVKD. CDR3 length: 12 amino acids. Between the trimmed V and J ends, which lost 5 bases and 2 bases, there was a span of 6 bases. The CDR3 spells CAISTANTEAFF. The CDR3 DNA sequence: TGTGCCATCAGTACAGCCAACACTGAAGCTTTCTTT.

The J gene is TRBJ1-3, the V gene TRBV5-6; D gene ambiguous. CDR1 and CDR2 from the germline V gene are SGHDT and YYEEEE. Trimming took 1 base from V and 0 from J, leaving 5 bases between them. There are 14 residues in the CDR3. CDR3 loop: CASSLLGSGNTIYF. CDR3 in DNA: TGTGCCAGCAGCTTGTTGGGCTCTGGAAACACCATATATTTT. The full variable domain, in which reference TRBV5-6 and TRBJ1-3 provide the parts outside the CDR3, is DAGVTQSPTHLIKTRGQQVTLRCSPKSGHDTVSWYQQALGQGPQFIFQYYEEEERQRGNFPDRFSGHQFPNYSSELNVNALLLGDSALYLCASSLLGSGNTIYFGEGSWLTVV.

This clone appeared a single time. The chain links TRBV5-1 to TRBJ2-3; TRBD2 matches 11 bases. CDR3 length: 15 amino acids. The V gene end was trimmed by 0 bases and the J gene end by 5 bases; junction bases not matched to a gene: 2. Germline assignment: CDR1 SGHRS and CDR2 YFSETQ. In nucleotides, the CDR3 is TGCGCCAGCAGCTTGGGACTAGCGGGGTTAGATACGCAGTATTTT. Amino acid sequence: CASSLGLAGLDTQYF.

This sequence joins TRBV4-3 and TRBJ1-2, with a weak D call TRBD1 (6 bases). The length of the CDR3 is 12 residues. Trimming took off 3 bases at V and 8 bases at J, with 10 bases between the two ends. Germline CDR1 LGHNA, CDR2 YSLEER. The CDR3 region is CASSHSGDGYTF. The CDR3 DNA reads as TGCGCCAGCAGCCACTCAGGGGACGGCTACACCTTC.

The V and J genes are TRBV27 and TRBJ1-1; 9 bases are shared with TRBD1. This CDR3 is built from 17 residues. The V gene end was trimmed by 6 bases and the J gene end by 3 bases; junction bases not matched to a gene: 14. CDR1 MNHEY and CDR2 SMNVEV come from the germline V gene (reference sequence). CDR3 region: CASRDLEFRDRDTEAFF. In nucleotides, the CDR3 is TGTGCCAGCAGGGATCTCGAGTTCCGGGACAGGGACACTGAAGCTTTCTTT.

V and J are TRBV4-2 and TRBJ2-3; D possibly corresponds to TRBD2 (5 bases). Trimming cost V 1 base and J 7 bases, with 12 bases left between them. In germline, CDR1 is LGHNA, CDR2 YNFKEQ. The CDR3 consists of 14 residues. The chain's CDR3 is CASSQGGSMYTQYF. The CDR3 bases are TGTGCCAGCAGCCAAGGAGGGAGTATGTATACGCAGTATTTT.

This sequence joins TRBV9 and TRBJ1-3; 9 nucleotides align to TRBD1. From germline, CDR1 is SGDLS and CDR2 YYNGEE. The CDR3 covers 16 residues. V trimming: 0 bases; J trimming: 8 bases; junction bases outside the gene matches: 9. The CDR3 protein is CASSVDGTGTPDTIYF. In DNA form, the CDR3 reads TGTGCCAGCAGCGTAGATGGGACAGGGACACCAGACACCATATATTTT.

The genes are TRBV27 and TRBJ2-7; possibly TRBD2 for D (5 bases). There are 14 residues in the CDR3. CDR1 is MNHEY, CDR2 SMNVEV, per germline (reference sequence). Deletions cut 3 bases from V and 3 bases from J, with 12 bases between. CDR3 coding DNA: TGTGCCAGCAGTTTGAATGGGAGAGGCTACGAGCAGTACTTC. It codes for CASSLNGRGYEQYF.

The CDR3 spells CASRPGRGSGTGELFF. DNA of the CDR3: TGTGCCAGCAGACCCGGGCGAGGGAGTGGCACCGGGGAGCTGTTTTTT. The chain combines TRBV11-2 with TRBJ2-2, with D perhaps matching TRBD2 (5 bases). V lost 6 bases and J lost 4, with 18 bases in between. CDR3 length: 16 residues. Germline CDR1 reads SGHAT; CDR2 reads FQNNGV.

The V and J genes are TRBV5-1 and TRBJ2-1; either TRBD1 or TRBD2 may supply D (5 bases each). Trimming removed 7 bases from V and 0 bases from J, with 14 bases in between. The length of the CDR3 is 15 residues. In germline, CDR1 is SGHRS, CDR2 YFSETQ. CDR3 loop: CASRSGGTSYNEQFF. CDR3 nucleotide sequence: TGCGCCAGCCGAAGTGGGGGAACCTCCTACAATGAGCAGTTCTTC.

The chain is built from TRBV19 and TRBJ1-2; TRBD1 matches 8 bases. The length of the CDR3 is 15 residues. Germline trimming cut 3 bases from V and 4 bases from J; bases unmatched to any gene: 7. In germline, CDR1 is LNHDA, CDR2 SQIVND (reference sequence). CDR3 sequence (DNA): TGTGCCAGTAGTATCGGACAGGGAGGGAGCTATGGCTACACCTTC. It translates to CASSIGQGGSYGYTF.

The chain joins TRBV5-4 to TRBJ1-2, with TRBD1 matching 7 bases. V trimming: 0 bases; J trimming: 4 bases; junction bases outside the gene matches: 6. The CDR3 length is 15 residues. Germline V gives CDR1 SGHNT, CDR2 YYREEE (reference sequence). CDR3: CASSLAPDRFYGYTF. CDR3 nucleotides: TGTGCCAGCAGCTTGGCCCCGGACAGGTTCTATGGCTACACCTTC.

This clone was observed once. The chain's CDR3 is CASSPGGTGANYGYTF. CDR3 in DNA: TGTGCCAGCAGCCCTGGCGGCACTGGGGCTAACTATGGCTACACCTTC. This rearrangement joins TRBV9 to TRBJ1-2; D ambiguous. Germline CDR1 is SGDLS and CDR2 is YYNGEE. The CDR3 length is 16 residues. Trimming left V 4 bases short and J 0 bases short, with 16 bases between.

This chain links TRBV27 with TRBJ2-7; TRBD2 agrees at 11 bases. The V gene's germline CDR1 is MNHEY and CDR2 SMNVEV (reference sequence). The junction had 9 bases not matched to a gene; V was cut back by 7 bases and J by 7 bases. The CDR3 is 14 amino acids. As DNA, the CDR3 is TGTGCCAGCAACCAACTAGCGGGAGAGGGGGAGCAGTACTTC. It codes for CASNQLAGEGEQYF.

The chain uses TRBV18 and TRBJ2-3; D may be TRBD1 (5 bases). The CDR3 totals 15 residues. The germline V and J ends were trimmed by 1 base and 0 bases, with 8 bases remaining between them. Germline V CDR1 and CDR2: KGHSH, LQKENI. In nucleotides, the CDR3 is TGTGCCAGCTCACCACGGGGCAGGAGCACAGATACGCAGTATTTT. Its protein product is CASSPRGRSTDTQYF. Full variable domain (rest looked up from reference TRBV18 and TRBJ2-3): NAGVMQNPRHLVRRRGQEARLRCSPMKGHSHVYWYRQLPEEGLKFMVYLQKENIIDESGMPKERFSAEFPKEGPSILRIQQVVRGDSAAYFCASSPRGRSTDTQYFGPGTRLTVL.